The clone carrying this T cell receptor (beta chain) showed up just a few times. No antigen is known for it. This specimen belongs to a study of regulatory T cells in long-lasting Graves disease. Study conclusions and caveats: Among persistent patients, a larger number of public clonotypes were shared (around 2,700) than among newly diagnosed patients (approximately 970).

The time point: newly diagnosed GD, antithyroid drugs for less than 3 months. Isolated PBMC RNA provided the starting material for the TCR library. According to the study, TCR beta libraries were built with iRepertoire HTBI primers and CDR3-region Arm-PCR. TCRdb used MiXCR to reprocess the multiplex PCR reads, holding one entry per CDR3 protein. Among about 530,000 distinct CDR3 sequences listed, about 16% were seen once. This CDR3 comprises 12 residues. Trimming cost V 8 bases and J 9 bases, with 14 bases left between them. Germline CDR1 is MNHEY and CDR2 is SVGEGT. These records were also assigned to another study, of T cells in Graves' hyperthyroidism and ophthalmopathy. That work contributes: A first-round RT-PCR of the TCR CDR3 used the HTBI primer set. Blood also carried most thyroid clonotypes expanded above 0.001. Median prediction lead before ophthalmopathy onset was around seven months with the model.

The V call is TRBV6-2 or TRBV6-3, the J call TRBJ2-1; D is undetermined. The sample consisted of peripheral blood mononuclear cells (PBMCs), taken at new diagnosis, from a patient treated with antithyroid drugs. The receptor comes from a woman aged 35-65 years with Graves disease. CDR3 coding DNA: TGTGCCAGCTGGGCTGGGGTTCGTGAGCAGTTCTTC. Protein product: CASWAGVREQFF.